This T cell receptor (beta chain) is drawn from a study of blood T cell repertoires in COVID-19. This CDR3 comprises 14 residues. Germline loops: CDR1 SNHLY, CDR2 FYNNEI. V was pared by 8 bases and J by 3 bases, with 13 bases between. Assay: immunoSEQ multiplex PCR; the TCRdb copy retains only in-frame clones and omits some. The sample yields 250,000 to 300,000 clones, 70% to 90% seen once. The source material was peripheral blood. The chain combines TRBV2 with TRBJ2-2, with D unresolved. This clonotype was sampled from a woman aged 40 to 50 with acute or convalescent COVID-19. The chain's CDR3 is CASANRFYTGELFF. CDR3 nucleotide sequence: TGTGCCAGCGCGAACCGGTTTTACACCGGGGAGCTGTTTTTT.